This T cell receptor (beta chain) appears in the sequencing data of a study of T-cell reconstitution after alpha-beta-depleted transplantation in children. Library preparation (for TCRbeta) was performed with unique molecular identifiers. TCRdb independently ran MiXCR on the PCR reads; one entry per CDR3 protein. Among a few hundred thousand distinct CDR3 sequences, 10% were seen once, and the ten largest hold 2% to 2.5%. After removal of 5 bases from V and 3 bases from J, the junction contained 8 bases not matched to a gene. The CDR3 has 16 amino acids. The germline V gene has CDR1 SGHTA and CDR2 FQGNSA. This clonotype came up a few times.

The sequence was collected from a human donor who donated a stem cell graft to a child with acute lymphoblastic leukemia. The rearrangement joins TRBV7-2 to TRBJ2-2, with 8 bases matching TRBD1. Sequencing was performed on PBMCs from the stem cell graft donor, taken from the stem cell graft. CDR3 loop: CASSVRTGRYTGELFF. The CDR3 nucleotides are TGTGCCAGCAGCGTCAGGACAGGGCGGTACACCGGGGAGCTGTTTTTT.